A single sample is the source of the 19 T cell receptor beta chains below, sequenced in a study of cytomegalovirus exposure and HLA in healthy donors. The PCR was carried out with 60 Vbeta primers and 13 Jbeta primers. Repertoires were generated with immunoSEQ multiplex PCR, while TCRdb's copy carries only in-frame clones and drops some. The table includes about 120,000 clones, about three quarters detected once. The sequenced material came from PBMCs. The receptors were gathered from a human donor in good health.

Only one count was recorded for this clone. The chain carries TRBV5-4 and TRBJ2-3, with TRBD2 matching over 9 bases. This CDR3 comprises 16 residues. The germline V gene encodes CDR1 SGHNT and CDR2 YYREEE (reference sequence). Germline trimming cut 1 base from V and 4 bases from J; bases unmatched to any gene: 7. The CDR3 is CASSLFLAGSADTQYF. The CDR3 coding sequence is TGTGCCAGCAGCTTGTTTCTAGCGGGGAGTGCAGATACGCAGTATTTT.

This clone has more than one count but fewer than ten. The chain joins TRBV6-1 to TRBJ2-5; 9 positions match TRBD1. After removal of 9 bases from V and 5 bases from J, the junction contained 7 bases not matched to a gene. CDR1 is MNHNS and CDR2 is SASEGT in the germline V gene. The CDR3 length is 13 residues. The CDR3 DNA reads as TGTGCCAGTAAACAGGGGGCTGCGGAGACCCAGTACTTC. Its protein is CASKQGAAETQYF.

V and J are TRBV5-1 and TRBJ2-2, with a tentative D call TRBD1 (6 bases). The CDR3 spans 17 residues. Germline V gives CDR1 SGHRS, CDR2 YFSETQ. V was pared by 2 bases and J by 6 bases, with 20 bases between. The CDR3 region is CASSLGPPAGDAGELFF. The CDR3 region has the DNA TGCGCCAGCAGCTTAGGACCCCCCGCAGGGGATGCCGGGGAGCTGTTTTTT. Using reference TRBV5-1 and TRBJ2-2 for the parts outside the CDR3, the full variable domain is KAGVTQTPRYLIKTRGQQVTLSCSPISGHRSVSWYQQTPGQGLQFLFEYFSETQRNKGNFPGRFSGRQFSNSRSEMNVSTLELGDSALYLCASSLGPPAGDAGELFFGEGSRLTVL.

The chain links TRBV2 to TRBJ2-1; 8 bases agree with TRBD2. Per the germline V gene, CDR1 is SNHLY and CDR2 is FYNNEI. This CDR3 region has 14 residues. The ends lost 3 bases at V and 7 bases at J; junction bases unmatched: 5. The CDR3 bases are TGTGCCAGCAGTGATACGGGAGGGAGAAATGAGCAGTTCTTC. It codes for CASSDTGGRNEQFF.

This clone came up a few times. V usage is TRBV7-2 and J usage is TRBJ1-1; 7 bases agree with TRBD1. Germline trimming cut 5 bases from V and 0 bases from J; bases unmatched to any gene: 9. The length of the CDR3 is 16 residues. In germline, CDR1 is SGHTA, CDR2 FQGNSA. Here the CDR3 DNA reads TGTGCCAGCAGCGAGACCGGGACAGAGCTGAACACTGAAGCTTTCTTT. It yields the protein CASSETGTELNTEAFF. The entire variable domain, with the rest obtained from reference TRBV7-2 and TRBJ1-1, is as follows: GAGVSQSPSNKVTEKGKDVELRCDPISGHTALYWYRQSLGQGLEFLIYFQGNSAPDKSGLPSDRFSAERTGGSVSTLTIQRTQQEDSAVYLCASSETGTELNTEAFFGQGTRLTVV.

The rearrangement uses TRBV6-6 and TRBJ2-7; maybe TRBD2 (7 bases). The CDR3 is 16 residues long. CDR1 is MNHNY, CDR2 SVGAGI, per germline (reference sequence). Between the trimmed V and J ends, which lost 0 bases and 3 bases, there was a span of 15 bases. CDR3 coding DNA: TGTGCCAGCAGTTACTCGAATAACAGGGACTACTACGAGCAGTACTTC. It codes for CASSYSNNRDYYEQYF.

The table lists this clone with a count of one. V usage is TRBV28 and J usage is TRBJ1-1; possible D gene TRBD1, 6 bases. The CDR3 runs 15 residues. Germline V gene lookup returns CDR1 MDHEN and CDR2 SYDVKM. The V and J ends lost 3 bases and 8 bases respectively, with 19 bases between them. The CDR3 nucleotides read TGTGCCAGCAGTTTTTATATCCTGACTGACAGGGAAGCTTTCTTT. Translated, it gives CASSFYILTDREAFF.

This clone has only a few counts. The chain employs TRBV19 and TRBJ2-2; D may be TRBD1 (5 bases). The CDR3 runs to 14 residues. The ends were cut back, 3 bases at V and 8 bases at J, with 13 bases in the middle. Germline-derived CDR1 and CDR2 are LNHDA and SQIVND (reference sequence). CDR3 coding DNA: TGTGCCAGTAGTATTCAGGGTGCCTTAGGGGAGCTGTTTTTT. Translation: CASSIQGALGELFF.

This chain joins TRBV5-1 and TRBJ2-1; tentative D call: TRBD1 (5 bases). The CDR3 has 13 amino acids. Trimming stripped 3 bases from V and 4 bases from J, with 8 bases between. Germline V gene sequence: CDR1 SGHRS, CDR2 YFSETQ. As DNA, the CDR3 is TGCGCCAGCAGCTCTCAGGGATACAATGAGCAGTTCTTC. Amino acid sequence: CASSSQGYNEQFF.

The count of this clone is one. The chain is built from TRBV5-4 and TRBJ2-3; 8 nucleotides match TRBD1. V was pared by 1 base and J by 4 bases, with 5 bases of the junction left unmatched. The CDR3 runs to 15 residues. Germline V gene lookup returns CDR1 SGHNT and CDR2 YYREEE (reference sequence). The CDR3 sequence: CASSLRYRGSDTQYF. CDR3 nucleotides: TGTGCCAGCAGCTTGAGGTACAGGGGGTCAGATACGCAGTATTTT.

This sequence joins TRBV5-1 and TRBJ2-1; 9 bases fit TRBD1. The CDR3 contains 18 residues. With V trimmed by 4 bases and J by 7 bases, 18 bases remained unmatched. In germline, CDR1 is SGHRS, CDR2 YFSETQ. CDR3 coding DNA: TGCGCCAGCAGCCTCAATGGTCCGGGACAGGGTAAAATTAATGAGCAGTTCTTC. This encodes CASSLNGPGQGKINEQFF.

The gene calls are TRBV6-5 and TRBJ1-5; 8 positions match TRBD1. Trimming cost V 2 bases and J 1 base; bases outside gene matches: 4. Germline assignment: CDR1 MNHEY and CDR2 SVGAGI. This CDR3 comprises 16 residues. CDR3 coding DNA: TGTGCCAGCAGTTACCTCGGACAGGGAAGCAATCAGCCCCAGCATTTT. Translation gives CASSYLGQGSNQPQHF.

The chain combines TRBV2 with TRBJ2-5, with TRBD2 matching 8 bases. Losses at the gene ends were 7 bases for V and 7 bases for J; bases not matched to a gene: 11. CDR1 is SNHLY, CDR2 FYNNEI, per germline. The CDR3 has 14 amino acids. The CDR3 spells CASIPSGGRGTQYF. CDR3 nucleotide sequence: TGTGCCAGCATCCCTTCGGGGGGGCGCGGGACCCAGTACTTC.

The chain employs TRBV19 and TRBJ2-1, with D possibly being TRBD1 (6 bases). This CDR3 comprises 16 residues. Germline V gene lookup returns CDR1 LNHDA and CDR2 SQIVND (reference sequence). With 7 bases removed from V and 4 bases from J, the gap between germline ends came to 20 bases. The CDR3 loop is CASNQKRTARYNEQFF. DNA for the CDR3: TGTGCCAGTAACCAAAAGCGGACAGCCAGATACAATGAGCAGTTCTTC.

The chain uses TRBV10-3 and TRBJ2-3, with 13 bases matching TRBD2. Trimming at V came to 8 bases and at J to 4 bases, leaving 9 bases not matched to a gene. The CDR3 consists of 16 residues. Germline V gene lookup returns CDR1 ENHRY and CDR2 SYGVKD. In DNA, the CDR3 is TGTGCCATCGGCGGGACTAGCGGGGCTGTTGCAGATACGCAGTATTTT. As protein: CAIGGTSGAVADTQYF.

The chain links TRBV7-9 to TRBJ2-7; weak D call: TRBD1 (6 bases). The V end lost 3 bases, the J end lost 0 bases, and 12 bases lay between the germline ends. This CDR3 spans 15 amino acids. CDR1 is SEHNR, CDR2 FQNEAQ, per germline (reference sequence). CDR3 nucleotide sequence: TGTGCCAGCAGCTTCCCGGGACATAACTCCTACGAGCAGTACTTC. Translated, it gives CASSFPGHNSYEQYF.

The genes are TRBV15 and TRBJ2-7; 10 bases agree with TRBD1. Looked up from germline, CDR1 is LNHNV and CDR2 is YYDKDF (reference sequence). Unmatched junction bases numbered 8, after V lost 1 base and J lost 2 bases. The CDR3 is 17 amino acids. The CDR3 DNA reads as TGTGCCACCAGCAGAGGGTGGGACAGGGGTCCCCCCTACGAGCAGTACTTC. Its translation is CATSRGWDRGPPYEQYF.

The V and J genes are TRBV5-4 and TRBJ1-4, with D maybe TRBD1 (6 bases). The ends were cut back, 2 bases at V and 6 bases at J, with 11 bases in the middle. The CDR3 length is 14 residues. From germline, CDR1 is SGHNT and CDR2 YYREEE (reference sequence). The CDR3 spells CASSFWGLDEKLFF. CDR3 DNA sequence: TGTGCCAGCAGCTTTTGGGGGCTCGATGAAAAACTGTTTTTT.

The V gene is TRBV4-1, the J gene TRBJ2-7; the D is unclear. V dropped 2 bases and J dropped 1 base, with 12 bases sitting between them. The CDR3 spans 15 residues. Germline V CDR1 and CDR2: MGHRA, YSYEKL. The CDR3 DNA reads TGCGCCAGCAGCCAAAACTCAGGTCCGTCCTACGAGCAGTACTTC. This translates into CASSQNSGPSYEQYF.